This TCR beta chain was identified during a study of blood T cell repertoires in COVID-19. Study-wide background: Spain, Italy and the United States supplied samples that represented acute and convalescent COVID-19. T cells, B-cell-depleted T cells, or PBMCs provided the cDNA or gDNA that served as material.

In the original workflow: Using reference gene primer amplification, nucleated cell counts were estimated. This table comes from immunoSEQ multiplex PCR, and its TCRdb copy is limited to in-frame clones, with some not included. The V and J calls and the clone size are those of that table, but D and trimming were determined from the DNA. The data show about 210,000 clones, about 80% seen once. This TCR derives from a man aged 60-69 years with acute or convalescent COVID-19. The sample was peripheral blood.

CDR3 residues: CASTEYRGNSPLHF. CDR3 nucleotide sequence: TGTGCCAGCACCGAGTATAGAGGGAATTCACCCCTCCACTTT. The J gene is TRBJ1-6, the V gene TRBV6-5; D is undetermined. The germline V gene encodes CDR1 MNHEY and CDR2 SVGAGI. This CDR3 is built from 14 residues. Trimming cost V 7 bases and J 7 bases, with 14 bases left between them.